This T cell receptor (beta chain) was obtained from a study of cytomegalovirus exposure and HLA in healthy donors. The V gene's germline CDR1 is MDHEN and CDR2 SYDVKM. The CDR3 totals 15 residues. The junction had 5 bases not matched to a gene; V was cut back by 2 bases and J by 4 bases. 13 Jbeta primers and 60 Vbeta primers were used for the PCR. TCRdb's table, derived via immunoSEQ multiplex PCR, lists solely in-frame clones and lacks some. The table includes 93,000 or so clones, around two thirds detected once. The chain recombines TRBV28 with TRBJ1-2, with 9 bases that match TRBD1. Sequences were obtained from PBMCs. This sequence originates from a woman between 45 and 65 years old in good health and CMV-seronegative. CDR3 region: CASSLALTGGYGYTF. The CDR3 DNA reads as TGTGCCAGCAGTTTAGCCTTGACAGGGGGCTATGGCTACACCTTC.